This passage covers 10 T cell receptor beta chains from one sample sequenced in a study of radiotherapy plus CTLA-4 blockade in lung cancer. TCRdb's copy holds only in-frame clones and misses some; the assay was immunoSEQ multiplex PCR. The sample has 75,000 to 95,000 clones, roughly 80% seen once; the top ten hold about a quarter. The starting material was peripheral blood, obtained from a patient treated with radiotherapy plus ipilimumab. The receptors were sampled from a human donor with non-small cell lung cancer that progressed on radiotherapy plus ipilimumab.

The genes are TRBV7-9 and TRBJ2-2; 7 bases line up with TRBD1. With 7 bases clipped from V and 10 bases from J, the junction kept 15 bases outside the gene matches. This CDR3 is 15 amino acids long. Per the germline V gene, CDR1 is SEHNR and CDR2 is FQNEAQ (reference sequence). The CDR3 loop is CASMRWTGQGEELFF. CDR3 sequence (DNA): TGTGCCAGCATGAGGTGGACAGGCCAGGGTGAGGAGCTGTTTTTT.

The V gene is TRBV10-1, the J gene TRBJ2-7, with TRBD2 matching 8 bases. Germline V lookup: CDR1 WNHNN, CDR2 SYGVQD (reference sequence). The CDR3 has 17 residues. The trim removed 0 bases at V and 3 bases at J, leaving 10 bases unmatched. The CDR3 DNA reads TGCGCCAGCAGTGAGTCGCGGAGCGGGAGTGGTCGCTACGAGCAGTACTTC. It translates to CASSESRSGSGRYEQYF.

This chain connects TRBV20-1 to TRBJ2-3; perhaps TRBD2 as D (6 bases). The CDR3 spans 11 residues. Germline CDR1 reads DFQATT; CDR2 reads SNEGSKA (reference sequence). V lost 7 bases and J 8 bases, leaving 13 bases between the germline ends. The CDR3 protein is CSVGGSGTQYF. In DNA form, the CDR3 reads TGCAGTGTTGGGGGGTCGGGTACGCAGTATTTT.

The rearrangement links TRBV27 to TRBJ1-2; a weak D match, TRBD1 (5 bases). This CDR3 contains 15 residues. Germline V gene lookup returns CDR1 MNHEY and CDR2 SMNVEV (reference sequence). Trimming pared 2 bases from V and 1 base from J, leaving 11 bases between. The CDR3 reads CASSLTGVGNYGYTF. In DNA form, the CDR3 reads TGTGCCAGCAGTTTAACGGGGGTGGGTAACTATGGCTACACCTTC.

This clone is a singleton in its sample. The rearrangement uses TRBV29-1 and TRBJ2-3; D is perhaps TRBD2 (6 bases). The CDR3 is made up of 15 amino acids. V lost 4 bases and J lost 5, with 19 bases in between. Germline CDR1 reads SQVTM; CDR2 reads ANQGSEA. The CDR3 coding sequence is TGCAGCGTTGTCACCCTATCTACAGCGGGAGATACGCAGTATTTT. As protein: CSVVTLSTAGDTQYF.

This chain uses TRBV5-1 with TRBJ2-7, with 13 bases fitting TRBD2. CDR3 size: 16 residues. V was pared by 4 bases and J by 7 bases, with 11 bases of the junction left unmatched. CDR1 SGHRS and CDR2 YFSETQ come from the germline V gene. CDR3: CASSPGLAGPDREQYF. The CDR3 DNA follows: TGCGCCAGCAGCCCGGGACTAGCGGGGCCCGATAGAGAGCAGTACTTC.

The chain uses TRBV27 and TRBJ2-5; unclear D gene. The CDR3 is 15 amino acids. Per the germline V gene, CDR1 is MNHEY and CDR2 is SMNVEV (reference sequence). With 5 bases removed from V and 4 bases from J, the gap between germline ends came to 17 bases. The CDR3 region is CASSPQDPVRETQYF. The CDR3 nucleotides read TGTGCCAGCAGTCCGCAGGACCCGGTCAGAGAGACCCAGTACTTC.

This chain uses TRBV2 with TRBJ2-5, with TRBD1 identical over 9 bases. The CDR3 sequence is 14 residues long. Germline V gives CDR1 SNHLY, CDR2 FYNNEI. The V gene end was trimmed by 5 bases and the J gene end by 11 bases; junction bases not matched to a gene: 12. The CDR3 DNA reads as TGTGCCAGCAGTCCGGGACAGGGAGAATGGGAGCAGTACTTC. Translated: CASSPGQGEWEQYF.

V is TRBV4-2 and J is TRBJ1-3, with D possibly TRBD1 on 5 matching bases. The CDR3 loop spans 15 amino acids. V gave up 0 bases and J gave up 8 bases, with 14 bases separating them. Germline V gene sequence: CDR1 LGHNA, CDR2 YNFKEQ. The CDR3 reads CASSQEAQARDTIYF. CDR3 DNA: TGTGCCAGCAGCCAAGAGGCACAGGCGAGGGACACCATATATTTT.

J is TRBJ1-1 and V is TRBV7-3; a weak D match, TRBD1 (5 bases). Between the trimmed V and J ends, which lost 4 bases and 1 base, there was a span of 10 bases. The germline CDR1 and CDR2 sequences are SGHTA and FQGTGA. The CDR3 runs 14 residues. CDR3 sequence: CASSSGPANTEAFF. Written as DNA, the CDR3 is TGTGCCAGCAGCTCGGGACCGGCGAACACTGAAGCTTTCTTT.